Each of the 5 T cell receptor beta chains below was sequenced from the same sample in a study of cytomegalovirus exposure and HLA in healthy donors. A multiplex PCR was run with 60 Vbeta primers and 13 Jbeta primers. TCRdb's table, derived via immunoSEQ multiplex PCR, lists solely in-frame clones and lacks some. Of 150,000 to 200,000 clones in the sample, 80% to 90% were seen once. The sequenced sample consisted of PBMCs. The receptors come from a girl aged 2-10 years in good health and CMV-seropositive.

This chain joins TRBV5-1 and TRBJ2-5, with a tentative D call TRBD2 (5 bases). TRBJ2-7 explains the end of the DNA better; the J call may be wrong. The CDR3 has 15 residues. CDR1 is SGHRS and CDR2 is YFSETQ in the germline V gene. CDR3: CASRNLPTSFDEQYF. The CDR3 DNA follows: TGCGCCAGCAGGAACCTCCCAACTAGTTTCGACGAGCAGTACTTC.

The genes are TRBV19 and TRBJ2-1, with 7 bases lining up with TRBD2. V was clipped by 6 bases and J by 3 bases; unmatched bases: 8. The CDR3 has 15 amino acids. The germline gives CDR1 LNHDA, CDR2 SQIVND (reference sequence). The CDR3 reads CASRQAGRSYNEQFF. The CDR3 DNA is TGTGCCAGTAGGCAAGCGGGACGAAGCTACAATGAGCAGTTCTTC.

This chain's CDR3 is CASSTGTGDLHYSGNTIYF. Written as DNA, the CDR3 is TGTGCCAGCAGCACAGGGACAGGCGACCTTCACTACTCTGGAAACACCATATATTTT. The chain carries TRBV7-9 and TRBJ1-3; 8 bases agree with TRBD1. V lost 5 bases and J lost 0; bases outside the gene matches: 15. Germline CDR1 SEHNR, CDR2 FQNEAQ (reference sequence). This CDR3 comprises 19 residues. Looking up the rest from reference TRBV7-9 and TRBJ1-3 gives the full variable domain: DTGVSQNPRHKITKRGQNVTFRCDPISEHNRLYWYRQTLGQGPEFLTYFQNEAQLEKSRLLSDRFSAERPKGSFSTLEIQRTEQGDSAMYLCASSTGTGDLHYSGNTIYFGEGSWLTVV.

This clone was found a few times. This sequence joins TRBV4-1 and TRBJ1-1; TRBD1 matches at 7 bases. V gave up 4 bases and J gave up 8 bases; unmatched junction bases: 7. The CDR3 contains 13 residues. The germline V gene has CDR1 MGHRA and CDR2 YSYEKL. The CDR3 sequence is CASSPRQGLEAFF. The CDR3 DNA reads TGCGCCAGCAGCCCTCGACAGGGTTTGGAAGCTTTCTTT.

The rearrangement joins TRBV11-1 to TRBJ2-3; TRBD1 is a possible D gene (6 bases). Trimming pared 7 bases from V and 2 bases from J, leaving 13 bases between. Germline V gene sequence: CDR1 SGHAT, CDR2 FQDESV (reference sequence). The CDR3 totals 14 residues. In nucleotides, the CDR3 is TGTGCCAGCACCCTGGGGGCAACCACAGATACGCAGTATTTT. Its translation is CASTLGATTDTQYF.